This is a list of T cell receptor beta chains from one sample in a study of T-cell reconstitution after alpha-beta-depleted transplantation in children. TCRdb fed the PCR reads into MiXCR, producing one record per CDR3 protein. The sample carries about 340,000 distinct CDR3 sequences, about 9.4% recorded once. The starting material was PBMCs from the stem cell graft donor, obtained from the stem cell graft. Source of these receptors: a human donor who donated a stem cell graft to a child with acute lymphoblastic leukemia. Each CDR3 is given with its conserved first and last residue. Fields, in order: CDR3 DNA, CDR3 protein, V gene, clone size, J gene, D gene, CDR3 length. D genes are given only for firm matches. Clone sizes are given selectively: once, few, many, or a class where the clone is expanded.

CDR3nt: TGCAGTGTAGGGTTTGAGCAGTTCTTC
CDR3aa: CSVGFEQFF
v_gene: TRBV20-1
abundance: few
j_gene: TRBJ2-1
d_gene: NA
len: 9

CDR3nt: TGTGCCAGCAGAAGGTTCTTGGGCGGGAGGAACACCGGGGAGCTGTTTTTT
CDR3aa: CASRRFLGGRNTGELFF
v_gene: TRBV2
abundance: NA
j_gene: TRBJ2-2
d_gene: TRBD2
len: 17

CDR3nt: TGCAGTGCTAGAGTGCAGGGGATGGTTGGAGATACGCAGTATTTT
CDR3aa: CSARVQGMVGDTQYF
v_gene: TRBV20-1
abundance: NA
j_gene: TRBJ2-3
d_gene: NA
len: 15

CDR3nt: TGCAGTGCTAGTCGTCGGGGGACCTCCTACGAGCAGTACTTC
CDR3aa: CSASRRGTSYEQYF
v_gene: TRBV20-1
abundance: NA
j_gene: TRBJ2-7
d_gene: NA
len: 14

CDR3nt: TGTGCCAGCAGACTAGCGGGAGTAAACACCGGGGAGCTGTTTTTT
CDR3aa: CASRLAGVNTGELFF
v_gene: TRBV6-2/TRBV6-3
abundance: few
j_gene: TRBJ2-2
d_gene: TRBD2
len: 15

CDR3nt: TGTGCCAGCAGGTACATCGGACCTCAAGAGACCCAGTACTTC
CDR3aa: CASRYIGPQETQYF
v_gene: TRBV7-8
abundance: NA
j_gene: TRBJ2-5
d_gene: NA
len: 14

CDR3nt: TGCAGCGTTGAACTCCCTAGCGGGAGTTTAGATACGCAGTATTTT
CDR3aa: CSVELPSGSLDTQYF
v_gene: TRBV29-1
abundance: NA
j_gene: TRBJ2-3
d_gene: TRBD2
len: 15

CDR3nt: TGTGCCAGCAGCCAGAGACTAGCGGGACTCCAGGATACGCAGTATTTT
CDR3aa: CASSQRLAGLQDTQYF
v_gene: TRBV7-6
abundance: NA
j_gene: TRBJ2-3
d_gene: TRBD2
len: 16

CDR3nt: TGTGCCAGCGTGGGGAATGAGCAGTTCTTC
CDR3aa: CASVGNEQFF
v_gene: TRBV7-9
abundance: NA
j_gene: TRBJ2-1
d_gene: NA
len: 10

CDR3nt: TGTGCCAGCAGCTTAGTAGAGTCAACTAATGAAAAACTGTTTTTT
CDR3aa: CASSLVESTNEKLFF
v_gene: TRBV7-8
abundance: few
j_gene: TRBJ1-4
d_gene: NA
len: 15

CDR3nt: TGTGCCAGCAGCTTAGGGAAACGGGACAGGGGGCAAGTGGATGAAAAACTGTTTTTT
CDR3aa: CASSLGKRDRGQVDEKLFF
v_gene: TRBV11-2
abundance: many
j_gene: TRBJ1-4
d_gene: TRBD1
len: 19

CDR3nt: TGTGCCAGCAGTGGGACGGATGACTACGAGCAGTACTTC
CDR3aa: CASSGTDDYEQYF
v_gene: TRBV25-1
abundance: NA
j_gene: TRBJ2-7
d_gene: NA
len: 13

CDR3nt: TGCAGTGCTAGCGGAAGCAGCTCCTACGAGCAGTACTTC
CDR3aa: CSASGSSSYEQYF
v_gene: TRBV20-1
abundance: many
j_gene: TRBJ2-7
d_gene: NA
len: 13

CDR3nt: TGTGCCAGCAGTTACTATTCACTAGCGGGAGGGATCTACAATGAGCAGTTCTTC
CDR3aa: CASSYYSLAGGIYNEQFF
v_gene: TRBV6-2/TRBV6-3
abundance: few
j_gene: TRBJ2-1
d_gene: TRBD2
len: 18

CDR3nt: TGTGCCATCAGTGATTTAGCTCCAGGCTCCTACGAGCAGTACTTC
CDR3aa: CAISDLAPGSYEQYF
v_gene: TRBV10-3
abundance: few
j_gene: TRBJ2-7
d_gene: NA
len: 15

CDR3nt: TGTGCCAGTGGGGAAGAGACCCAGTACTTC
CDR3aa: CASGEETQYF
v_gene: TRBV27
abundance: few
j_gene: TRBJ2-5
d_gene: NA
len: 10

CDR3nt: TGTGCCACCAGCAGAGATCTTTTAACGGGAGGTACGGAGACCCAGTACTTC
CDR3aa: CATSRDLLTGGTETQYF
v_gene: TRBV15
abundance: NA
j_gene: TRBJ2-5
d_gene: TRBD2
len: 17

CDR3nt: TGTGCCAGCAGCTCGGAGGACTATAATTCACCCCTCCACTTT
CDR3aa: CASSSEDYNSPLHF
v_gene: TRBV7-2
abundance: few
j_gene: TRBJ1-6
d_gene: NA
len: 14

CDR3nt: TGTGCCGTACAGGGGGTCCACGAGCAGTACTTC
CDR3aa: CAVQGVHEQYF
v_gene: TRBV7-2
abundance: few
j_gene: TRBJ2-7
d_gene: TRBD1
len: 11

CDR3nt: TGTGCCAGCAGCTTAACTCCGGGACTAGCGGGAGGCTCTTACGAGCAGTACTTC
CDR3aa: CASSLTPGLAGGSYEQYF
v_gene: TRBV7-3
abundance: NA
j_gene: TRBJ2-7
d_gene: TRBD2
len: 18

CDR3nt: TGTGCCAGCTTATCGGGGGACAACTATGGCTACACCTTC
CDR3aa: CASLSGDNYGYTF
v_gene: TRBV7-2
abundance: NA
j_gene: TRBJ1-2
d_gene: NA
len: 13

CDR3nt: TGTGCCAGCAGCTCATCTAGCGGGAGGACTACCTACGAGCAGTACTTC
CDR3aa: CASSSSSGRTTYEQYF
v_gene: TRBV7-2
abundance: NA
j_gene: TRBJ2-7
d_gene: TRBD2
len: 16

CDR3nt: TGTGCCAGCAGTTTGGATCAAGATACGCAGTATTTT
CDR3aa: CASSLDQDTQYF
v_gene: TRBV12-3/TRBV12-4
abundance: few
j_gene: TRBJ2-3
d_gene: NA
len: 12

CDR3nt: TGTGCCAGCAGTCCGGGACGTGGAAACACCATATATTTT
CDR3aa: CASSPGRGNTIYF
v_gene: TRBV12-3/TRBV12-4
abundance: once
j_gene: TRBJ1-3
d_gene: NA
len: 13

CDR3nt: TGTGCCACCAGTGAGGGACCCTTATTATCTGGGGCCAACGTCCTGACTTTC
CDR3aa: CATSEGPLLSGANVLTF
v_gene: TRBV24-1
abundance: NA
j_gene: TRBJ2-6
d_gene: NA
len: 17

CDR3nt: TGTGCCAGCAGCTTAGATATGGCTACCTACAATGAGCAGTTCTTC
CDR3aa: CASSLDMATYNEQFF
v_gene: TRBV7-9
abundance: NA
j_gene: TRBJ2-1
d_gene: NA
len: 15

CDR3nt: TGTGCCAGCCGGGGCGGACGCTTTAACTATGGCTACACCTTC
CDR3aa: CASRGGRFNYGYTF
v_gene: TRBV7-2
abundance: few
j_gene: TRBJ1-2
d_gene: NA
len: 14

CDR3nt: TGTGCCAGCAGCTTAGCCAGGGGGCGGAAGCCCCAGCATTTT
CDR3aa: CASSLARGRKPQHF
v_gene: TRBV7-2
abundance: NA
j_gene: TRBJ1-5
d_gene: TRBD1
len: 14

CDR3nt: TGTGCCAGCAGCTTAGGGTTAGAAATATATTTT
CDR3aa: CASSLGLEIYF
v_gene: TRBV7-2
abundance: many
j_gene: TRBJ1-3
d_gene: NA
len: 11

CDR3nt: TGTGCCAGCAACGCCGGGACAGGGGGTCCTCCCTGGGAGCTGTTTTTT
CDR3aa: CASNAGTGGPPWELFF
v_gene: TRBV2
abundance: NA
j_gene: TRBJ2-2
d_gene: TRBD1
len: 16

CDR3nt: TGCAGTGCAACGGGACTAGCGGGAGTAGGGGAGACCCAGTACTTC
CDR3aa: CSATGLAGVGETQYF
v_gene: TRBV20-1
abundance: few
j_gene: TRBJ2-5
d_gene: TRBD2
len: 15

CDR3nt: TGCGCCAGCAGCTTGGGACAAGCAGGAACTCTGGGGGACGAGCAGTACTTC
CDR3aa: CASSLGQAGTLGDEQYF
v_gene: TRBV5-1
abundance: many
j_gene: TRBJ2-7
d_gene: NA
len: 17

CDR3nt: TGTGCCAGCAGTTTAGGGGAAACCAAAAACATTCAGTACTTC
CDR3aa: CASSLGETKNIQYF
v_gene: TRBV12-3/TRBV12-4
abundance: many
j_gene: TRBJ2-4
d_gene: NA
len: 14

CDR3nt: TGTGCCACCAGCACGCACCTAGACAGGGTAAATCAGCCCCAGCATTTT
CDR3aa: CATSTHLDRVNQPQHF
v_gene: TRBV15
abundance: many
j_gene: TRBJ1-5
d_gene: TRBD1
len: 16

CDR3nt: TGCAGTGCTAGAATATTGGGGGGGCCCGGGGAGCTGTTTTTT
CDR3aa: CSARILGGPGELFF
v_gene: TRBV20-1
abundance: few
j_gene: TRBJ2-2
d_gene: NA
len: 14

CDR3nt: TGTGCCAGCAGCCAAGTATCGGAGGGGAGAGGCTATGGCTACACCTTC
CDR3aa: CASSQVSEGRGYGYTF
v_gene: TRBV4-2
abundance: NA
j_gene: TRBJ1-2
d_gene: NA
len: 16

CDR3nt: TGTGCCACCAGTGATTCGCGACAGGGCCAGCAGTTCTTC
CDR3aa: CATSDSRQGQQFF
v_gene: TRBV24-1
abundance: few
j_gene: TRBJ2-1
d_gene: TRBD1
len: 13

CDR3nt: TGTGCCAGCAGCGCCGGGACAGGGGCTATTCCAGATACGCAGTATTTT
CDR3aa: CASSAGTGAIPDTQYF
v_gene: TRBV7-2
abundance: NA
j_gene: TRBJ2-3
d_gene: TRBD1
len: 16

CDR3nt: TGTGCCAGCAGCAACCCCTACAGGGCAGCTACTAACTATGGCTACACCTTC
CDR3aa: CASSNPYRAATNYGYTF
v_gene: TRBV7-9
abundance: NA
j_gene: TRBJ1-2
d_gene: NA
len: 17

CDR3nt: TGCAGCGGTGGACAGGTCGAGGCGGGCTACACCTTC
CDR3aa: CSGGQVEAGYTF
v_gene: TRBV29-1
abundance: NA
j_gene: TRBJ1-2
d_gene: TRBD1
len: 12

CDR3nt: TGCGCCAGCAGCTTCTCGGCGACTAGCATAGATGAGCAGTTCTTC
CDR3aa: CASSFSATSIDEQFF
v_gene: TRBV5-1
abundance: NA
j_gene: TRBJ2-1
d_gene: TRBD2
len: 15

CDR3nt: TGTGCCAGCAGTTTTACAGGGGAGAACAATGAGCAGTTCTTC
CDR3aa: CASSFTGENNEQFF
v_gene: TRBV12-3/TRBV12-4
abundance: NA
j_gene: TRBJ2-1
d_gene: TRBD1
len: 14

CDR3nt: TGCGCCAGCACCGGACAGGCTGGGACCCAGTACTTC
CDR3aa: CASTGQAGTQYF
v_gene: TRBV5-1
abundance: NA
j_gene: TRBJ2-5
d_gene: TRBD1
len: 12

CDR3nt: TGTGCCAGCAGCAAAGCGCTTCGAACCCCGGGACAGTGCAATCAGCCCCAGCATTTT
CDR3aa: CASSKALRTPGQCNQPQHF
v_gene: TRBV21-1
abundance: few
j_gene: TRBJ1-5
d_gene: NA
len: 19

CDR3nt: TGTGCCAGCAGTTTGACAATGGGATACGGCACTGAAGCTTTCTTT
CDR3aa: CASSLTMGYGTEAFF
v_gene: TRBV27
abundance: few
j_gene: TRBJ1-1
d_gene: NA
len: 15

CDR3nt: TGCGCCAGCAGCTTGGAAGTTGAGGGGGCCTACGAGCAGTACTTC
CDR3aa: CASSLEVEGAYEQYF
v_gene: TRBV5-1
abundance: NA
j_gene: TRBJ2-7
d_gene: NA
len: 15

CDR3nt: TGTGCCAGCAGCCGGACTAGCGGGCAACAAGAGACCCAGTACTTC
CDR3aa: CASSRTSGQQETQYF
v_gene: TRBV28
abundance: few
j_gene: TRBJ2-5
d_gene: TRBD2
len: 15

CDR3nt: TGTGCCAGCAGTCCGGACACTGGAAACACCATATATTTT
CDR3aa: CASSPDTGNTIYF
v_gene: TRBV6-1
abundance: many
j_gene: TRBJ1-3
d_gene: NA
len: 13

CDR3nt: TGTGCCAGCACCTTCCAGGGGATGAACACTGAAGCTTTCTTT
CDR3aa: CASTFQGMNTEAFF
v_gene: TRBV12-3/TRBV12-4
abundance: NA
j_gene: TRBJ1-1
d_gene: NA
len: 14

CDR3nt: TGTGCCAGCAGTTTATCGGGACTAGCGGGCACAGATACGCAGTATTTT
CDR3aa: CASSLSGLAGTDTQYF
v_gene: TRBV28
abundance: many
j_gene: TRBJ2-3
d_gene: TRBD2
len: 16

CDR3nt: TGCAGCGTTGGGGGCACCCCTGCGGGGGTTATTGGAGAGCAGTTCTTC
CDR3aa: CSVGGTPAGVIGEQFF
v_gene: TRBV29-1
abundance: many
j_gene: TRBJ2-1
d_gene: TRBD2
len: 16

CDR3nt: TGCGCCAGCAGTAACAGGAACGTTTGGTACGAGCAGTACTTC
CDR3aa: CASSNRNVWYEQYF
v_gene: TRBV5-1
abundance: NA
j_gene: TRBJ2-7
d_gene: NA
len: 14

CDR3nt: TGCGCCAGCAGCCTGGGACGGACCCACCTTCAAGAGACCCAGTACTTC
CDR3aa: CASSLGRTHLQETQYF
v_gene: TRBV5-1
abundance: few
j_gene: TRBJ2-5
d_gene: NA
len: 16